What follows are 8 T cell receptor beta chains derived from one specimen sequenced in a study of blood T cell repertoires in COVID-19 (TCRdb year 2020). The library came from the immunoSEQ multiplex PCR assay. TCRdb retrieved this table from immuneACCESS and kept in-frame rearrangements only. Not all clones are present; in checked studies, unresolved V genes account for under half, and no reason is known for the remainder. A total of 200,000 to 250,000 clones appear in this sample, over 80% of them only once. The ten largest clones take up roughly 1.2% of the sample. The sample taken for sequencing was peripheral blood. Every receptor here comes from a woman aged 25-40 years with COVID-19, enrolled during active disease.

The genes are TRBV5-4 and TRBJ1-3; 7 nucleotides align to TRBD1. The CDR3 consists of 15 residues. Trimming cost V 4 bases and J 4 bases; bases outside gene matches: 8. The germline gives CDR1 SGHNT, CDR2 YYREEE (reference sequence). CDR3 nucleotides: TGTGCCAGCAGCACGGAACAGGGGCCCGGAAACACCATATATTTT. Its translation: CASSTEQGPGNTIYF.

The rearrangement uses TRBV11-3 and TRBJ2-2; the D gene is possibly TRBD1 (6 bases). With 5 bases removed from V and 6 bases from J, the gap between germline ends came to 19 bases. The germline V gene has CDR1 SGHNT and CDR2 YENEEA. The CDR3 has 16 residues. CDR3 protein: CASSLGGPSFSGELFF. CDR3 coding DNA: TGTGCCAGCAGCCTTGGGGGCCCCAGTTTTTCCGGGGAGCTGTTTTTT. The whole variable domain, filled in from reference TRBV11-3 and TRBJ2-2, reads EAGVVQSPRYKIIEKKQPVAFWCNPISGHNTLYWYLQNLGQGPELLIRYENEEAVDDSQLPKDRFSAERLKGVDSTLKIQPAELGDSAVYLCASSLGGPSFSGELFFGEGSRLTVL.

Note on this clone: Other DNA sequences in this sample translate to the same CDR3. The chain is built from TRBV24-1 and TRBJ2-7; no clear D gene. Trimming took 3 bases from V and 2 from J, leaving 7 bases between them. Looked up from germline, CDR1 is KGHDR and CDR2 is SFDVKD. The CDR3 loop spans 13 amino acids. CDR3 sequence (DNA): TGTGCCACCAGTGATCGAGACACCTACGAGCAGTACTTC. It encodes CATSDRDTYEQYF.

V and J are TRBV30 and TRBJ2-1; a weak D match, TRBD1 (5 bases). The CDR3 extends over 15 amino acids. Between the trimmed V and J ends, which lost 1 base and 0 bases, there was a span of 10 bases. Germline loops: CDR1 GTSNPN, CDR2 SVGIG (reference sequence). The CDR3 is CAWSGGDSSYNEQFF. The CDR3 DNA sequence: TGTGCCTGGAGTGGCGGAGACAGCTCCTACAATGAGCAGTTCTTC.

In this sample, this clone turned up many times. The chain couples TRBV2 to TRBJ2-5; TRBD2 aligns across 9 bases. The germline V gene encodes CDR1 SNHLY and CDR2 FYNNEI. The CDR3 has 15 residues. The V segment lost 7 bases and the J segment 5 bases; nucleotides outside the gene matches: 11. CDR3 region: CASIAAGGRGETQYF. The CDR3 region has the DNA TGTGCCAGCATTGCAGCTGGCGGGAGGGGGGAGACCCAGTACTTC.

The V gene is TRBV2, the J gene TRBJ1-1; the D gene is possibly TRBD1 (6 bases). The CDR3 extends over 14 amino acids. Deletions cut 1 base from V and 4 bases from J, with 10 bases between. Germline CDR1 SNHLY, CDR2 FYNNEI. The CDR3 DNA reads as TGTGCCAGCAGTGAAGAAGGGGGTAGCACTGAAGCTTTCTTT. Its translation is CASSEEGGSTEAFF.

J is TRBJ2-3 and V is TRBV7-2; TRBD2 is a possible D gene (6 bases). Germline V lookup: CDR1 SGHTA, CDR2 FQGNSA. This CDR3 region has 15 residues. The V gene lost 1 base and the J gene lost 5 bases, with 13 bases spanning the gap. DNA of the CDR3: TGTGCCAGCAGCTTAGGGGGCGGGGCGCGAGATACGCAGTATTTT. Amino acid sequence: CASSLGGGARDTQYF.

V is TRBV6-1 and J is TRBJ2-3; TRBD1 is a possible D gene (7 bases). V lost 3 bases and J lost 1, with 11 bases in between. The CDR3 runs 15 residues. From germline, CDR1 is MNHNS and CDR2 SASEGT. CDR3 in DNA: TGTGCCAGCAGTGACAGGGGGGATGGCACAGATACGCAGTATTTT. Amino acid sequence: CASSDRGDGTDTQYF.